This T cell receptor beta chain was retrieved from a study of regulatory T cells in long-lasting Graves disease. Whole-study findings and limits: It was in persistent disease that TRBV28, TRBJ1-2 and TRBJ2-5 were favored.

In building TCR beta libraries, iRepertoire HTBI primers were used together with Arm-PCR of CDR3 regions. A single record per CDR3 protein comes from TCRdb applying MiXCR to the multiplex PCR reads. The table has under 300,000 distinct CDR3 sequences, about a sixth seen once. The germline gives CDR1 SGHTS, CDR2 YDEGEE. This CDR3 has 16 amino acids. V lost 8 bases, J lost 1 base, and 21 bases lay in between. Time point: newly diagnosed GD, antithyroid drugs for less than 3 months. Isolated PBMC RNA provided the starting material for the TCR library. Points on this clonotype: The antigen remains unidentified.

This receptor was taken from a female donor with Graves disease. The specimen was peripheral blood mononuclear cells (PBMCs), collected at new diagnosis, from a patient treated with antithyroid drugs. The J gene is TRBJ1-1, the V gene TRBV5-8; D unresolved. CDR3 bases: TGTGCCAGTATGATCGCGGGGAGTTATCCGAACACTGAAGCTTTCTTT. Its protein product is CASMIAGSYPNTEAFF.